In this sample, the clone carrying this T cell receptor (beta chain) turned up many times. These data belong to a study of spatial heterogeneity in lung cancer. TCR cDNA molecules were tagged individually, and each one carried a unique molecular identifier. MiXCR, run by TCRdb on the 5' RACE reads, gives a single entry per CDR3 protein. This table holds over 8,000 distinct CDR3 sequences, 6% to 7.5% found once. The CDR3 contains 15 residues. From germline, CDR1 is MNHNY and CDR2 SVGAGI (reference sequence). J was trimmed by 4 bases and V by 7 bases; bases with no gene match: 9. The time point denotes: sample taken at primary tumor resection.

The input for sequencing was normal lung tissue next to the tumor, taken at surgery. The V gene is TRBV6-6, the J gene TRBJ2-3; 9 nucleotides agree with TRBD2. The sequence was obtained from a male donor with early-stage non-small cell lung cancer. CDR3 sequence (DNA): TGTGCCAGCACTCAGCGGGGGGCAGGAGCAGATACGCAGTATTTT. Protein sequence: CASTQRGAGADTQYF.